This T cell receptor (beta chain) was recovered during a study of blood T cell repertoires in COVID-19. In the authors' workflow: Nucleated cell number was recorded as an estimate derived from reference gene primer amplification. Here immunoSEQ multiplex PCR was the method, and the copy in TCRdb shows in-frame clones only, minus some. Clone size and the V and J calls come from that table; the DNA yielded D and trimming. The repertoire has fewer than 400,000 clones, 70% to 90% of them found once; the top ten carry under 2.5%. Germline CDR1 and CDR2: WNHNN and SYGVQD (reference sequence). V lost 3 bases and J 0 bases, leaving 3 bases between the germline ends. This CDR3 region has 12 residues.

The chain uses TRBV10-1 and TRBJ2-7; no reliable D call. Source material: PBMCs or T cells enriched from blood (not recorded which). The receptor was derived from a man aged 25 to 40 who had recovered from COVID-19. CDR3 DNA: TGCGCCAGCAGTGACAGCTCCTACGAGCAGTACTTC. Its translation: CASSDSSYEQYF.